This is a list of T cell receptor beta chains from one sample in a study of blood T cell repertoires in COVID-19. Some clones are missing from TCRdb's copy, which holds only in-frame ones; the method was immunoSEQ multiplex PCR. The sample holds 90,000 or so clones, 75% to 90% seen once. Sequences were obtained from peripheral blood. These receptors came from a man older than 75 with active or convalescent COVID-19. The CDR3 runs from the conserved cysteine through the conserved F or W. A D gene is named only where the DNA matches it firmly. A clone size is listed for some rows: how often the clone was seen (once, few, many), or a class if it is expanded.

V gene	J gene	CDR3 length	clone size	D gene	CDR3 protein	CDR3 DNA
TRBV7-2	TRBJ2-7	14	.	.	CASSLAQAVGEQYF	TGTGCCAGCAGCTTAGCTCAGGCCGTTGGCGAGCAGTACTTC
TRBV28	TRBJ2-5	17	.	TRBD1	CASSLLAGTGLSQTQYF	TGTGCCAGCAGTTTACTCGCCGGGACAGGGTTATCTCAGACCCAGTACTTC
TRBV7-9	TRBJ1-2	18	.	TRBD1	CASSLEGGRGLVNYGYTF	TGTGCCAGCAGCTTAGAAGGTGGCAGGGGGCTGGTTAACTATGGCTACACCTTC
TRBV9	TRBJ2-7	14	.	TRBD2	CASSGDSGSGEQYF	TGTGCCAGCAGCGGGGATAGCGGGAGTGGCGAGCAGTACTTC
TRBV10-3	TRBJ2-1	16	.	TRBD2	CAISPGTSGVYNEQFF	TGTGCCATCAGTCCGGGGACTAGCGGAGTTTACAATGAGCAGTTCTTC
TRBV6-5	TRBJ2-5	15	.	TRBD2	CASIASGRVGETQYF	TGTGCCAGCATCGCTAGCGGGAGGGTTGGGGAGACCCAGTACTTC
TRBV4-1	TRBJ1-4	16	.	.	CASSQDLRPGWEKLFF	TGCGCCAGCAGCCAAGATCTGAGGCCAGGGTGGGAAAAACTGTTTTTT
TRBV4-3	TRBJ1-2	16	.	TRBD1	CASSQSDRGANYGYTF	TGCGCCAGCAGCCAGAGTGACAGGGGAGCTAACTATGGCTACACCTTC
TRBV30	TRBJ2-5	13	.	.	CAWSVGGEETQYF	TGTGCCTGGAGTGTCGGGGGAGAAGAGACCCAGTACTTC
TRBV4-1	TRBJ1-2	17	.	TRBD1	CASSQDEGTGGLSGYTF	TGCGCCAGCAGCCAAGACGAGGGGACAGGGGGACTATCTGGCTACACCTTC
TRBV6-5	TRBJ1-1	15	.	TRBD1	CASSPTGTGGTEAFF	TGTGCCAGCAGTCCAACCGGGACAGGGGGCACTGAAGCTTTCTTT
TRBV28	TRBJ1-4	14	once	.	CASSFKGVGEKLFF	TGTGCCAGCAGTTTTAAGGGGGTTGGGGAAAAACTGTTTTTT
TRBV30	TRBJ1-4	16	.	.	CAWSGLLRQGSEKLFF	TGTGCCTGGAGTGGATTATTAAGGCAGGGTTCTGAAAAACTGTTTTTT
TRBV7-2	TRBJ1-6	16	.	TRBD1	CASSLEGGAGNSPLHF	TGTGCCAGCAGCTTGGAAGGGGGCGCCGGTAATTCACCCCTCCACTTT
TRBV18	TRBJ1-2	14	.	.	CASSPPGQAGGYTF	TGTGCCAGCTCACCACCCGGGCAGGCGGGTGGCTACACCTTC
TRBV5-1	TRBJ1-2	14	.	.	CASSTDSPRYGYTF	TGCGCCAGCAGCACGGACAGCCCTCGCTATGGCTACACCTTC
TRBV3-1/TRBV3-2	TRBJ1-6	15	.	.	CASSQTGQGRSPLHF	TGTGCCAGCAGCCAAACGGGGCAGGGGCGGTCACCCCTCCACTTT
TRBV9	TRBJ2-1	17	.	TRBD2	CASSVSPASGRDNEQFF	TGTGCCAGCAGCGTCAGTCCCGCTAGCGGGAGAGACAATGAGCAGTTCTTC
TRBV7-2	TRBJ1-5	15	few	TRBD1	CASSPQGTSNQPQHF	TGTGCCAGCAGCCCACAGGGGACTTCCAATCAGCCCCAGCATTTT
TRBV9	TRBJ2-1	16	.	TRBD2	CASSVASWTSGNEQFF	TGTGCCAGCAGCGTAGCCTCTTGGACTAGCGGAAATGAGCAGTTCTTC
TRBV19	TRBJ2-2	15	once	.	CASSTGIMVTGELFF	TGTGCCAGTAGCACCGGGATAATGGTCACCGGGGAGCTGTTTTTT
TRBV14	TRBJ2-1	16	.	.	CASSQRRASTYNEQFF	TGTGCCAGCAGCCAGAGGAGAGCGTCCACCTACAATGAGCAGTTCTTC
TRBV5-1	TRBJ1-1	15	.	TRBD1	CASSFQQGASTEAFF	TGCGCCAGCAGCTTCCAACAGGGGGCAAGCACTGAAGCTTTCTTT
TRBV4-3	TRBJ2-1	14	.	.	CASSQQGLYNEQFF	TGCGCCAGCAGCCAACAGGGATTATACAATGAGCAGTTCTTC
TRBV27	TRBJ2-1	16	.	TRBD2	CASSPGLAGGYNEQFF	TGTGCCAGCAGCCCCGGACTAGCGGGAGGCTACAATGAGCAGTTCTTC
TRBV4-2	TRBJ1-4	20	.	TRBD1	CASSPRKGTGASATNEKLFF	TGTGCCAGCAGCCCCAGAAAAGGTACAGGGGCCTCTGCAACTAATGAAAAACTGTTTTTT
TRBV14	TRBJ2-7	14	.	TRBD2	CASSRLAGSYEQYF	TGTGCCAGCAGCAGACTAGCGGGGTCCTACGAGCAGTACTTC
TRBV5-6	TRBJ1-1	13	.	.	CASSLVGGIEAFF	TGTGCCAGCAGCTTGGTAGGGGGTATTGAAGCTTTCTTT
TRBV2	TRBJ1-6	15	.	TRBD1	CASRGQGFGNSPLHF	TGTGCCAGCAGGGGACAGGGGTTCGGAAATTCACCCCTCCACTTT
TRBV9	TRBJ2-7	16	.	TRBD1	CASSTGQGSFSYEQYF	TGTGCCAGCAGCACGGGACAGGGGTCTTTCTCCTACGAGCAGTACTTC
TRBV18	TRBJ2-5	14	once	.	CASSPGTYRETQYF	TGTGCCAGCTCACCGGGGACATATCGGGAGACCCAGTACTTC
TRBV7-9	TRBJ1-2	17	.	TRBD1	CASSLSGQDRASYGYTF	TGTGCCAGCAGCTTAAGTGGACAGGACAGAGCCTCTTATGGCTACACCTTC
TRBV4-2	TRBJ2-3	18	.	TRBD2	CASSYTRGTSGSGGTQYF	TGTGCCAGCAGCTACACCCGAGGGACTAGCGGGAGTGGCGGTACGCAGTATTTT
TRBV27	TRBJ1-5	15	few	TRBD1	CASRTGTGSNQPQHF	TGTGCCAGCAGAACGGGGACAGGGAGCAATCAGCCCCAGCATTTT
TRBV5-5	TRBJ2-1	13	.	.	CASSLRQYNEQFF	TGTGCCAGCAGCTTGAGACAGTACAATGAGCAGTTCTTC
TRBV28	TRBJ2-4	17	.	TRBD1	CASSPYRGSGAKNIQYF	TGTGCCAGCAGCCCCTACAGGGGAAGTGGAGCCAAAAACATTCAGTACTTC
TRBV5-1	TRBJ1-3	16	.	.	CASSLQGQSSGNTIYF	TGCGCCAGCAGCTTACAGGGTCAAAGCTCTGGAAACACCATATATTTT
TRBV6-5	TRBJ2-1	15	.	TRBD2	CASRTGAGGRNEQFF	TGTGCCAGCAGGACCGGAGCGGGAGGGCGAAATGAGCAGTTCTTC
TRBV19	TRBJ2-1	15	once	.	CASSISSYPYNEQFF	TGTGCCAGTAGTATTTCCTCCTACCCCTACAATGAGCAGTTCTTC
TRBV19	TRBJ1-6	16	.	.	CASSIVGARRDSPLHF	TGTGCCAGTAGTATAGTGGGGGCCCGGCGAGATTCACCCCTCCACTTT
TRBV28	TRBJ2-3	13	.	.	CASRKGGADTQYF	TGTGCCAGCCGAAAAGGGGGGGCAGATACGCAGTATTTT
TRBV5-1	TRBJ2-7	14	.	.	CASSLVSGGDEQYF	TGCGCCAGCAGCTTGGTTAGCGGTGGGGACGAGCAGTACTTC
TRBV3-1/TRBV3-2	TRBJ2-7	14	.	TRBD2	CASSQGLAGVEQYF	TGTGCCAGCAGCCAGGGACTAGCGGGAGTCGAGCAGTACTTC
TRBV25-1	TRBJ2-1	13	.	TRBD2	CASTTSGRNEQFF	TGTGCCTCCACGACTAGCGGGAGAAATGAGCAGTTCTTC
TRBV3-1/TRBV3-2	TRBJ1-6	15	.	.	CASSQVNLRDSPLHF	TGTGCCAGCAGCCAAGTAAATTTACGGGATTCACCCCTCCACTTT
TRBV30	TRBJ1-1	13	.	.	CAWSVLANTEAFF	TGTGCCTGGAGTGTTCTGGCGAACACTGAAGCTTTCTTT
TRBV3-1/TRBV3-2	TRBJ2-2	16	few	TRBD1	CASRKRGTANTGELFF	TGTGCCAGCAGAAAGCGAGGGACAGCGAACACCGGGGAGCTGTTTTTT
TRBV29-1	TRBJ1-5	14	.	.	CSVVAGTGNQPQHF	TGCAGCGTTGTTGCGGGAACCGGCAATCAGCCCCAGCATTTT